This T cell receptor beta chain appears in the sequencing data of a study of blood T cell repertoires in COVID-19. Across the whole study: Sources were T cells, B-cell-depleted T cells, or PBMCs; the material itself was cDNA or gDNA.

The table came from immunoSEQ multiplex PCR; TCRdb's copy has only in-frame clones and leaves some out. The table records some 360,000 clones, 88% of them present only once. The germline CDR1 and CDR2 sequences are KGHDR and SFDVKD. With V trimmed by 5 bases and J by 3 bases, 10 bases remained unmatched. The CDR3 runs to 17 residues. Across 20 to 25 US areas, participants ranged in age from roughly 18 to 95 years. Assignment of participants to cohorts was predicated upon participant-reported clinical history. The TCR comes from a woman between 25 and 40 years old who had been exposed to COVID-19. The chain employs TRBV24-1 and TRBJ2-3; 10 bases agree with TRBD2. The sample taken for sequencing was PBMCs or T cells enriched from blood (not recorded which). The CDR3 DNA follows: TGTGCCACCAGTGGGGCTAGCGGGAGCCTTAGAACAGATACGCAGTATTTT. It specifies CATSGASGSLRTDTQYF.